This TCR beta chain was sequenced in a study of blood T cell repertoires in COVID-19. V dropped 3 bases and J dropped 6; count of bases not matched to a gene: 5. Germline CDR1 is SGHNT and CDR2 is YYREEE (reference sequence). The CDR3 contains 16 residues. TCRdb keeps only in-frame clones here, not all; method: immunoSEQ multiplex PCR. The data hold under 300,000 clones, with over 75% observed a single time. The receptor was derived from a woman aged 40 to 49 who had recovered from COVID-19. This chain joins TRBV5-4 and TRBJ2-2, with 13 bases aligning to TRBD2. The material sequenced was peripheral blood. CDR3 protein: CASSWVTSGGPGELFF. The CDR3 region has the DNA TGTGCCAGCAGCTGGGTGACTAGCGGGGGGCCCGGGGAGCTGTTTTTT. The full variable domain, completed using reference TRBV5-4 and TRBJ2-2, is ETGVTQSPTHLIKTRGQQVTLRCSSQSGHNTVSWYQQALGQGPQFIFQYYREEENGRGNFPPRFSGLQFPNYSSELNVNALELDDSALYLCASSWVTSGGPGELFFGEGSRLTVL.